Listed here are 17 T cell receptor beta chains from one sample, sequenced in a study of blood T cell repertoires in COVID-19 (dated by TCRdb to between 2020 and 2021). Library preparation used the immunoSEQ multiplex PCR assay. Entries here come from immuneACCESS through TCRdb and include only in-frame sequences with V and J called. Some clones fail to appear in such tables; in the studies checked, an unresolved V gene covers under half of the shortfall, and the cause of the remainder is unknown. Counted in this sample were some 250,000 clones; approximately 86% of them appeared once. In total, the top ten clones hold around 0.78% of the sample. Material for sequencing was peripheral blood. Every receptor here comes from a woman aged 30 to 39 with acute or convalescent COVID-19.

The rearrangement joins TRBV30 to TRBJ2-7; TRBD2 matches at 12 bases. The CDR3 extends over 13 amino acids. V lost 5 bases and J lost 4; bases outside the gene matches: 3. Germline CDR1 is GTSNPN and CDR2 is SVGIG (reference sequence). The CDR3 loop reads CAWLAGGPYEQYF. CDR3 nucleotides: TGTGCCTGGCTAGCGGGAGGGCCTTACGAGCAGTACTTC. The full variable domain, completed using reference TRBV30 and TRBJ2-7, is SQTIHQWPATLVQPVGSPLSLECTVEGTSNPNLYWYRQAAGRGLQLLFYSVGIGQISSEVPQNLSASRPQDRQFILSSKKLLLSDSGFYLCAWLAGGPYEQYFGPGTRLTVT.

V usage is TRBV19 and J usage is TRBJ2-1, with TRBD2 identical over 7 bases. Trimming cost V 7 bases and J 3 bases; bases outside gene matches: 9. Per germline, CDR1 LNHDA and CDR2 SQIVND (reference sequence). This CDR3 has 15 residues. The CDR3 region is CASTPAASGYNEQFF. DNA for the CDR3: TGTGCCAGTACCCCAGCGGCTAGCGGCTACAATGAGCAGTTCTTC.

The chain uses TRBV28 and TRBJ2-3, with 8 bases identical to TRBD2. V lost 6 bases to trimming and J lost 4 bases; unmatched junction nucleotides: 9. Looked up from germline, CDR1 is MDHEN and CDR2 is SYDVKM. The length of the CDR3 is 15 residues. The DNA of the CDR3 is TGTGCCAGCAGGACCACGGGAGGGTTCCCAGATACGCAGTATTTT. Translated: CASRTTGGFPDTQYF.

The chain is built from TRBV11-3 and TRBJ2-1; 11 nucleotides line up with TRBD2. V gave up 8 bases and J gave up 7 bases; unmatched junction bases: 10. Germline-derived CDR1 and CDR2 are SGHNT and YENEEA. The CDR3 has 15 residues. This CDR3 is CASGGMIAGGNEQFF. The CDR3 coding sequence is TGTGCCAGCGGGGGTATGATAGCGGGAGGGAATGAGCAGTTCTTC.

The chain recombines TRBV30 with TRBJ2-7; 10 nucleotides line up with TRBD2. The CDR3 is 14 amino acids. Germline assignment: CDR1 GTSNPN and CDR2 SVGIG (reference sequence). Germline trimming cut 0 bases from V and 6 bases from J; bases unmatched to any gene: 5. Here the CDR3 reads CAWSVHTSGIEQYF. DNA for the CDR3: TGTGCCTGGAGTGTACATACTAGCGGGATCGAGCAGTACTTC.

The gene calls are TRBV6-1 and TRBJ2-7; no definite D call. The V end lost 1 base, the J end lost 0 bases, and 10 bases lay between the germline ends. CDR1 is MNHNS, CDR2 SASEGT, per germline. The CDR3 sequence is 15 residues long. This chain's CDR3 is CASSEGSLGSYEQYF. In DNA form, the CDR3 reads TGTGCCAGCAGTGAAGGTAGCCTAGGCTCCTACGAGCAGTACTTC.

This rearrangement joins TRBV4-1 to TRBJ2-3, with 9 bases that match TRBD2. This CDR3 has 17 residues. Germline trimming cut 4 bases from V and 0 bases from J; bases unmatched to any gene: 8. Germline CDR1 MGHRA, CDR2 YSYEKL. As DNA, the CDR3 is TGCGCCAGCAGCCGTCAGGGCGGGAGGGCGAGCACAGATACGCAGTATTTT. Protein product: CASSRQGGRASTDTQYF.

The chain combines TRBV6-2 or TRBV6-3 with TRBJ1-5; 7 bases map to TRBD1. The V gene end was trimmed by 3 bases and the J gene end by 3 bases; junction bases not matched to a gene: 8. Germline CDR1 and CDR2: MNHEY and SVGEGT. The CDR3 contains 16 residues. DNA for the CDR3: TGTGCCAGCAGTTATTCCCTTGGACAGGTCAATCAGCCCCAGCATTTT. Its translation: CASSYSLGQVNQPQHF.

The genes are TRBV24-1 and TRBJ2-5; D not resolved. With 1 base removed from V and 7 bases from J, the gap between germline ends came to 9 bases. Germline V CDR1 and CDR2: KGHDR, SFDVKD. This CDR3 is 13 amino acids long. CDR3 nucleotide sequence: TGTGCCACCAGTGATTTAAACTCAGGGACCCAGTACTTC. It is translated as CATSDLNSGTQYF.

V gene TRBV6-2 or TRBV6-3 combines with J gene TRBJ1-5, with unresolved D. Germline CDR1 and CDR2: MNHEY and SVGEGT. The V end lost 4 bases, the J end lost 3 bases, and 13 bases lay between the germline ends. The CDR3 sequence is 15 residues long. CDR3 nucleotides: TGTGCCAGCAGTTTTACGGGTAAGGACAATCAGCCCCAGCATTTT. Protein sequence: CASSFTGKDNQPQHF.

This chain joins TRBV29-1 and TRBJ2-1, with 10 bases fitting TRBD1. V was clipped by 8 bases and J by 4 bases; unmatched bases: 11. In germline, CDR1 is SQVTM, CDR2 ANQGSEA. This CDR3 has 15 amino acids. CDR3 in DNA: TGCAGCAAGACAGGGGGGACAGGGGAATACAATGAGCAGTTCTTC. Protein sequence: CSKTGGTGEYNEQFF.

The gene calls are TRBV10-3 and TRBJ2-2; TRBD2 might be the D (5 bases). The CDR3 has 15 residues. Trimming took off 5 bases at V and 4 bases at J, with 14 bases between the two ends. Germline CDR1 reads ENHRY; CDR2 reads SYGVKD. The CDR3 reads CAISSTKPLTGELFF. In nucleotides, the CDR3 is TGTGCCATCAGTTCGACTAAACCTCTCACCGGGGAGCTGTTTTTT.

The chain has TRBV4-2 and TRBJ2-7; 7 bases match TRBD1. Germline CDR1 reads LGHNA; CDR2 reads YNFKEQ. The CDR3 runs to 16 residues. V was clipped by 4 bases and J by 3 bases; unmatched bases: 12. CDR3 sequence: CASSRVGQGDHYEQYF. In DNA, the CDR3 is TGTGCCAGCAGCCGCGTGGGCCAGGGGGATCACTACGAGCAGTACTTC.

This clone appeared once. The chain recombines TRBV27 with TRBJ2-1; 7 bases map to TRBD1. Germline CDR1 is MNHEY and CDR2 is SMNVEV (reference sequence). The junction had 9 bases not matched to a gene; V was cut back by 4 bases and J by 9 bases. The CDR3 runs 14 residues. CDR3 in amino acids: CASSSPGQFGEQFF. Written as DNA, the CDR3 is TGTGCCAGCAGTTCCCCGGGACAGTTTGGTGAGCAGTTCTTC.

The chain couples TRBV19 to TRBJ1-4; 10 bases are shared with TRBD1. CDR1 and CDR2 (germline): LNHDA, SQIVND (reference sequence). J was trimmed by 8 bases and V by 4 bases; bases with no gene match: 7. This CDR3 is built from 15 residues. CDR3 sequence reads: CASSRPGTGVEKLFF. CDR3 in DNA: TGTGCCAGTAGTAGACCTGGGACAGGGGTCGAAAAACTGTTTTTT.

This chain links TRBV19 with TRBJ2-5; 8 bases match TRBD1. Losses at the gene ends were 5 bases for V and 1 base for J; bases not matched to a gene: 6. The germline V gene has CDR1 LNHDA and CDR2 SQIVND (reference sequence). The CDR3 has 15 residues. CDR3: CASSAPGTGQETQYF. DNA for the CDR3: TGTGCCAGTAGTGCGCCCGGGACAGGCCAAGAGACCCAGTACTTC.

The CDR3 sequence is CASSSLLAGGQETQYF. The CDR3 nucleotides read TGTGCCAGCAGCTCCCTTTTAGCGGGAGGGCAAGAGACCCAGTACTTC. This sequence joins TRBV11-2 and TRBJ2-5; 11 nucleotides align to TRBD2. This CDR3 has 16 residues. Germline CDR1 SGHAT, CDR2 FQNNGV. Trimming took 4 bases from V and 2 from J; bases not matched to a gene: 6.